Below are 21 T cell receptor beta chains sequenced from a single sample in a study of T cell responses to AZD1222 COVID-19 vaccine. Only in-frame clones appear in the TCRdb table, and some are missing; sequencing was by immunoSEQ multiplex PCR. The sample contains 110,000 or so clones, approximately 90% of which appear only once. Sequenced material: peripheral blood, taken 28 days after the second AZD1222 dose. The receptors were sampled from an adult who received the AZD1222 COVID-19 vaccine.

This chain connects TRBV7-2 to TRBJ2-5; 8 bases fit TRBD1. Germline V gives CDR1 SGHTA, CDR2 FQGNSA. Trimming removed 4 bases from V and 4 bases from J; junction bases left unmatched: 5. This CDR3 is 14 amino acids long. CDR3 nucleotide sequence: TGTGCCAGCAGCTCGGGGACAGGTACAGAGACCCAGTACTTC. It codes for CASSSGTGTETQYF. Full variable domain (missing parts from reference TRBV7-2 and TRBJ2-5): GAGVSQSPSNKVTEKGKDVELRCDPISGHTALYWYRQSLGQGLEFLIYFQGNSAPDKSGLPSDRFSAERTGGSVSTLTIQRTQQEDSAVYLCASSSGTGTETQYFGPGTRLLVL.

This clone was seen just once. The chain carries TRBV5-5 and TRBJ2-2, with TRBD1 matching over 7 bases. The trim removed 0 bases at V and 7 bases at J, leaving 3 bases unmatched. CDR3 length equals 14 residues. CDR1 is SGHKS, CDR2 YYEKEE, per germline (reference sequence). The CDR3 DNA is TGTGCCAGCAGCTTGGAGGGGGCTAGCGGGGAGCTGTTTTTT. Translation gives CASSLEGASGELFF.

The gene calls are TRBV7-2 and TRBJ2-3; D is undetermined. With 0 bases removed from V and 5 bases from J, the gap between germline ends came to 0 bases. The CDR3 length is 11 residues. CDR1 SGHTA and CDR2 FQGNSA come from the germline V gene. In nucleotides, the CDR3 is TGTGCCAGCAGCTTAGCAGATACGCAGTATTTT. This gives the protein CASSLADTQYF.

The V call is TRBV5-8, the J call TRBJ2-4; D tentatively fits TRBD1 or TRBD2 (6 bases each). The length of the CDR3 is 15 residues. Germline V gene data show CDR1 as SGHTS and CDR2 as YDEGEE. V was shortened by 0 bases and J by 7 bases, with 14 bases between the two germline ends. CDR3 DNA: TGTGCCAGCAGCTTGGCCCGGGGGCGCAGCAACATTCAGTACTTC. It encodes CASSLARGRSNIQYF. Supplemented by reference TRBV5-8 and TRBJ2-4, the full variable domain reads EAGVTQSPTHLIKTRGQQATLRCSPISGHTSVYWYQQALGLGLQFLLWYDEGEERNRGNFPPRFSGRQFPNYSSELNVNALELEDSALYLCASSLARGRSNIQYFGAGTRLSVL.

This sequence joins TRBV10-1 and TRBJ1-1; D is uncertain. The CDR3 extends over 12 amino acids. Trimming removed 0 bases from V and 3 bases from J, with 2 bases in between. Looked up from germline, CDR1 is WNHNN and CDR2 is SYGVQD (reference sequence). For the CDR3, the DNA is TGCGCCAGCAGTGAGTCGGACACTGAAGCTTTCTTT. It encodes CASSESDTEAFF.

CDR3 sequence reads: CASAGTGTYEQYF. CDR3 DNA: TGTGCCAGTGCCGGGACGGGAACCTACGAGCAGTACTTC. The genes are TRBV19 and TRBJ2-7, with D perhaps being TRBD1 or TRBD2 (5 bases each). CDR3 length: 13 residues. Per germline, CDR1 LNHDA and CDR2 SQIVND (reference sequence). V gave up 8 bases and J gave up 2 bases, with 13 bases separating them.

CDR3 sequence (DNA): TGCGCCAGCAGTTCTCTAGCGGGAGGATCACCAGATGAGCAGTTCTTC. Protein: CASSSLAGGSPDEQFF. The V call is TRBV5-1, the J call TRBJ2-1; 11 bases are a match to TRBD2. Germline V lookup: CDR1 SGHRS, CDR2 YFSETQ. This CDR3 has 16 amino acids. The V and J ends lost 5 bases and 8 bases, in that order; junction bases with no gene match: 12.

This clone appeared a few times. V usage is TRBV18 and J usage is TRBJ2-3, with D tentatively TRBD1 or TRBD2 (7 bases each). The ends were cut back, 3 bases at V and 4 bases at J, with 14 bases in the middle. Germline CDR1 reads KGHSH; CDR2 reads LQKENI. The CDR3 totals 15 residues. In DNA form, the CDR3 reads TGTGCCAGCTCACCTCAGGGGGGGCTGGCAGATACGCAGTATTTT. It yields the protein CASSPQGGLADTQYF.

The chain joins TRBV27 to TRBJ2-7; no firm D call. Germline assignment: CDR1 MNHEY and CDR2 SMNVEV (reference sequence). With 1 base removed from V and 6 bases from J, the gap between germline ends came to 10 bases. The CDR3 sequence is 13 residues long. CDR3 DNA: TGTGCCAGCAGTTTATTGGGAAGAGGCGAGCAGTACTTC. This codes for CASSLLGRGEQYF.

The J gene is TRBJ1-1, the V gene TRBV4-2; D is ambiguous. CDR1 and CDR2 (germline): LGHNA, YNFKEQ. The CDR3 length is 15 residues. V was cut by 4 bases and J by 6 bases, with 18 bases left in between. The CDR3 here is CASSLAGSGGAEAFF. In DNA form, the CDR3 reads TGTGCCAGCAGCCTCGCGGGGTCTGGTGGAGCTGAAGCTTTCTTT.

This chain joins TRBV24-1 and TRBJ2-7, with TRBD1 matching 8 bases. J was trimmed by 4 bases and V by 9 bases; bases with no gene match: 7. Germline-derived CDR1 and CDR2 are KGHDR and SFDVKD. The CDR3 is made up of 13 amino acids. Written as DNA, the CDR3 is TGTGCCACCCAAGGACAGGGAAGTTACGAGCAGTACTTC. It specifies CATQGQGSYEQYF.

The rearrangement links TRBV5-6 to TRBJ1-5; TRBD1 is a possible D gene (5 bases). The CDR3 is 15 residues long. The V and J ends lost 4 bases and 2 bases respectively, with 13 bases between them. Germline CDR1 is SGHDT and CDR2 is YYEEEE. CDR3 protein: CASSRGGGGNQPQHF. As DNA, the CDR3 is TGTGCCAGCAGCCGGGGCGGAGGGGGCAATCAGCCCCAGCATTTT. The complete variable domain, with remaining parts taken from reference TRBV5-6 and TRBJ1-5, reads DAGVTQSPTHLIKTRGQQVTLRCSPKSGHDTVSWYQQALGQGPQFIFQYYEEEERQRGNFPDRFSGHQFPNYSSELNVNALLLGDSALYLCASSRGGGGNQPQHFGDGTRLSIL.

This rearrangement joins TRBV7-9 to TRBJ2-7; D possibly matches TRBD1 or TRBD2 (6 bases each). CDR3 length: 16 amino acids. Germline CDR1 reads SEHNR; CDR2 reads FQNEAQ (reference sequence). Trimming stripped 7 bases from V and 5 bases from J, with 24 bases between. CDR3 region: CASTTKQGGYIDEQYF. CDR3 coding DNA: TGTGCCAGCACCACCAAACAAGGGGGGTATATCGACGAGCAGTACTTC.

This chain links TRBV11-3 with TRBJ1-2, with a possible D match to TRBD1 (5 bases). The CDR3 consists of 13 residues. V shed 0 bases and J shed 5 bases, with 7 bases lying between them. Germline V gene data show CDR1 as SGHNT and CDR2 as YENEEA. CDR3 amino acids: CASSLDRQYGYTF. The CDR3 nucleotides are TGTGCCAGCAGCTTAGATCGACAGTATGGCTACACCTTC.

The rearrangement links TRBV3-1 (or the pseudogene TRBV3-2) to TRBJ2-5; TRBD1 matches at 8 bases. CDR3 length: 15 residues. The germline gives CDR1 LGHDT, CDR2 YNNKEL (reference sequence). V was clipped by 1 base and J by 4 bases; unmatched bases: 5. The CDR3 protein is CASSQGPGGTETQYF. For the CDR3, the DNA is TGTGCCAGCAGCCAAGGTCCAGGGGGCACAGAGACCCAGTACTTC.

The chain recombines TRBV11-2 with TRBJ2-7; 7 bases align to TRBD2. V was pared by 2 bases and J by 7 bases, with 8 bases of the junction left unmatched. The CDR3 is 14 amino acids. CDR1 is SGHAT and CDR2 is FQNNGV in the germline V gene. The CDR3 region is CASSLPGRRGEQYF. The CDR3 DNA reads as TGTGCCAGCAGCTTACCCGGGAGGAGAGGTGAGCAGTACTTC. Based on the CDR3 plus reference TRBV11-2 and TRBJ2-7, the full variable domain is EAGVAQSPRYKIIEKRQSVAFWCNPISGHATLYWYQQILGQGPKLLIQFQNNGVVDDSQLPKDRFSAERLKGVDSTLKIQPAKLEDSAVYLCASSLPGRRGEQYFGPGTRLTVT.

Worth noting for this clone: The same CDR3 arises from other DNA sequences in this sample as well. The chain employs TRBV6-5 and TRBJ1-1; D call uncertain. Trimming cost V 5 bases and J 1 base, with 8 bases left between them. The CDR3 has 13 amino acids. From germline, CDR1 is MNHEY and CDR2 SVGAGI. CDR3 amino acids: CASSPTENTEAFF. CDR3 DNA: TGTGCCAGCAGTCCGACGGAGAACACTGAAGCTTTCTTT.

This rearrangement joins TRBV28 to TRBJ2-3; 9 bases fit TRBD1. CDR3 length equals 14 residues. Unmatched junction bases numbered 4, after V lost 3 bases and J lost 6 bases. The V gene's germline CDR1 is MDHEN and CDR2 SYDVKM. CDR3 sequence reads: CASSLPQGADTQYF. DNA of the CDR3: TGTGCCAGCAGTTTGCCACAGGGGGCTGATACGCAGTATTTT.

The table lists this clone with a count of one. The chain links TRBV11-3 to TRBJ2-2; TRBD2 matches 9 bases. Germline trimming cut 4 bases from V and 4 bases from J; bases unmatched to any gene: 4. CDR1 and CDR2 (germline): SGHNT, YENEEA. The CDR3 loop spans 15 amino acids. CDR3 amino acids: CASSSRGRATGELFF. CDR3 coding DNA: TGTGCCAGCAGCTCCCGCGGGAGGGCCACCGGGGAGCTGTTTTTT. The full variable domain, its missing parts supplied by reference TRBV11-3 and TRBJ2-2, is EAGVVQSPRYKIIEKKQPVAFWCNPISGHNTLYWYLQNLGQGPELLIRYENEEAVDDSQLPKDRFSAERLKGVDSTLKIQPAELGDSAVYLCASSSRGRATGELFFGEGSRLTVL.

This chain links TRBV4-3 with TRBJ2-3; TRBD2 matches 8 bases. J gave up 3 bases and V 3 bases, and 8 bases lay outside the gene matches. Germline V gives CDR1 LGHNA, CDR2 YSLEER. The CDR3 consists of 16 residues. The CDR3 sequence: CASSQGAGEVTDTQYF. CDR3 sequence (DNA): TGCGCCAGCAGCCAGGGAGCGGGAGAGGTTACAGATACGCAGTATTTT.

The V and J genes are TRBV2 and TRBJ1-6, with 10 bases fitting TRBD1. The J segment lost 14 bases and the V segment lost 6 bases, leaving 10 bases of the junction unmatched. The CDR3 has 14 residues. From germline, CDR1 is SNHLY and CDR2 FYNNEI. Here the CDR3 reads CASRTGTGARALHF. The CDR3 nucleotides read TGTGCCAGCAGGACCGGGACAGGGGCAAGGGCCCTCCACTTT.